The 30 T cell receptor beta chains below all came from one sample that was sequenced in a study of T cell responses to AZD1222 COVID-19 vaccine. Some clones are missing from TCRdb's copy, which holds only in-frame ones; the method was immunoSEQ multiplex PCR. The repertoire has about 78,000 clones, about nine tenths of them found once; the top ten carry 2.5% to 4%. The source material was peripheral blood, sampled 28 days after the second AZD1222 dose. These receptor sequences come from an adult who received the AZD1222 COVID-19 vaccine.

The V call is TRBV27, the J call TRBJ1-6; perhaps TRBD1 as D (6 bases). This CDR3 has 17 amino acids. Germline CDR1 reads MNHEY; CDR2 reads SMNVEV (reference sequence). The ends were cut back, 5 bases at V and 10 bases at J, with 24 bases in the middle. The CDR3 here is CASSPTGLISLGSPLHF. The CDR3 DNA is TGTGCCAGCAGTCCGACAGGTCTCATTTCCCTAGGGTCACCCCTCCACTTT.

The chain couples TRBV4-1 to TRBJ2-3, with TRBD2 matching over 8 bases. J gave up 2 bases and V 3 bases, and 13 bases lay outside the gene matches. CDR1 is MGHRA, CDR2 YSYEKL, per germline. The CDR3 sequence is 18 residues long. CDR3 coding DNA: TGCGCCAGCAGCCAGGCCCCCCTGACTAGCGCACTCACAGATACGCAGTATTTT. Its translation is CASSQAPLTSALTDTQYF.

V is TRBV7-8 and J is TRBJ2-3, with D possibly TRBD1 on 5 matching bases. This CDR3 region has 16 residues. V was cut by 4 bases and J by 5 bases, with 19 bases left in between. Germline V gives CDR1 SGHVS, CDR2 FQNEAQ. CDR3 loop: CASSSSVQGLKDTQYF. In DNA, the CDR3 is TGTGCCAGCAGCTCTAGTGTCCAGGGCCTTAAAGATACGCAGTATTTT.

The chain has TRBV5-8 and TRBJ1-2, with D unclear. The CDR3 sequence is 13 residues long. V lost 4 bases, J lost 4 bases, and 11 bases lay in between. Germline CDR1 and CDR2: SGHTS and YDEGEE. DNA for the CDR3: TGTGCCAGCAGCCAGTCAGATTTCTATGGCTACACCTTC. This codes for CASSQSDFYGYTF.

The chain couples TRBV7-8 to TRBJ2-5; 12 bases are shared with TRBD2. Per germline, CDR1 SGHVS and CDR2 FQNEAQ. V lost 5 bases and J lost 2; bases outside the gene matches: 6. The CDR3 is made up of 16 amino acids. This CDR3 is CASSNSLAGGQETQYF. Here the CDR3 DNA reads TGTGCCAGCAGCAACAGTCTAGCGGGAGGGCAAGAGACCCAGTACTTC. Complete variable domain (other parts from reference TRBV7-8 and TRBJ2-5): GAGVSQSPRYKVAKRGQDVALRCDPISGHVSLFWYQQALGQGPEFLTYFQNEAQLDKSGLPSDRFFAERPEGSVSTLKIQRTQQEDSAVYLCASSNSLAGGQETQYFGPGTRLLVL.

The DNA of the CDR3 is TGTGCCATCAGGGGGGGCATGAGCTCCTACAATGAGCAGTTCTTC. The encoded protein is CAIRGGMSSYNEQFF. This chain uses TRBV10-3 with TRBJ2-1; D is possibly TRBD1 or TRBD2 (6 bases each). This CDR3 region has 15 residues. Germline CDR1 and CDR2: ENHRY and SYGVKD. Trimming shortened V by 6 bases and J by 0 bases, and 12 bases separated the two germline ends.

The CDR3: CASSLYSRGRYNSPLHF. The CDR3 DNA reads as TGTGCCAGCAGTTTATACTCCAGGGGTAGATATAATTCACCCCTCCACTTT. V usage is TRBV27 and J usage is TRBJ1-6; D possibly corresponds to TRBD1 (6 bases). CDR1 and CDR2 (germline): MNHEY, SMNVEV (reference sequence). CDR3 length: 17 residues. The germline V and J ends were trimmed by 1 base and 4 bases, with 14 bases remaining between them.

J is TRBJ1-2 and V is TRBV5-1; D might be TRBD1 (6 bases). V was cut by 1 base and J by 6 bases, with 19 bases left in between. This CDR3 region has 16 residues. Per germline, CDR1 SGHRS and CDR2 YFSETQ. CDR3 in amino acids: CASSLSGAGDANGYTF. CDR3 nucleotide sequence: TGCGCCAGCAGCTTGAGTGGGGCAGGGGATGCTAATGGCTACACCTTC.

The rearrangement joins TRBV11-3 to TRBJ1-6; D unresolved. The V end was cut by 7 bases, the J end by 5 bases, with 12 bases between. The CDR3 is 14 residues long. Germline CDR1 SGHNT, CDR2 YENEEA. CDR3 sequence: CASTQGRNNSPLHF. CDR3 in DNA: TGTGCCAGCACGCAAGGCAGGAATAATTCACCCCTCCACTTT.

This chain uses TRBV3-1 (or the pseudogene TRBV3-2) with TRBJ1-2; the D is unclear. Germline assignment: CDR1 LGHDT and CDR2 YNNKEL (reference sequence). The length of the CDR3 is 14 residues. The V and J ends lost 3 bases and 4 bases respectively, with 12 bases between them. CDR3 DNA: TGTGCCAGCAGCCAGAGCGCGGGTATCTATGGCTACACCTTC. Protein: CASSQSAGIYGYTF.

The chain carries TRBV4-1 and TRBJ1-5, with 7 bases that match TRBD1. The CDR3 totals 14 residues. The V segment lost 2 bases and the J segment 7 bases; nucleotides outside the gene matches: 5. Germline assignment: CDR1 MGHRA and CDR2 YSYEKL. The DNA for the CDR3 is TGCGCCAGCAGCCAAAACAGGGGCAGCCAGCCCCAGCATTTT. It is translated as CASSQNRGSQPQHF.

V is TRBV28 and J is TRBJ2-3; no clear D. V lost 1 base and J lost 4, with 3 bases in between. Per germline, CDR1 MDHEN and CDR2 SYDVKM. The CDR3 extends over 12 amino acids. This chain's CDR3 is CASSLLSDTQYF. Written as DNA, the CDR3 is TGTGCCAGCAGTTTATTGTCAGATACGCAGTATTTT. Based on the CDR3 plus reference TRBV28 and TRBJ2-3, the full variable domain is DVKVTQSSRYLVKRTGEKVFLECVQDMDHENMFWYRQDPGLGLRLIYFSYDVKMKEKGDIPEGYSVSREKKERFSLILESASTNQTSMYLCASSLLSDTQYFGPGTRLTVL.

On this clone: Since a much larger clone is just one base distant, this may be a read error. The genes are TRBV7-9 and TRBJ1-5; 8 bases line up with TRBD1. In germline, CDR1 is SEHNR, CDR2 FQNEAQ (reference sequence). V was clipped by 3 bases and J by 5 bases; unmatched bases: 0. The CDR3 spans 13 residues. The CDR3 is CASSLTGDQPQHF. The CDR3 DNA is TGTGCCAGCAGCTTGACAGGGGATCAGCCCCAGCATTTT.

This chain joins TRBV20-1 and TRBJ2-1; D is possibly TRBD2 (6 bases). CDR1 DFQATT and CDR2 SNEGSKA come from the germline V gene (reference sequence). V lost 3 bases to trimming and J lost 0 bases, with 21 bases between them. The CDR3 sequence is 18 residues long. The CDR3 loop reads CSASIIGGISSSYNEQFF. The DNA for the CDR3 is TGCAGTGCTAGTATAATCGGCGGGATATCGAGCTCCTACAATGAGCAGTTCTTC.

J is TRBJ2-5 and V is TRBV4-1, with 9 bases aligning to TRBD1. The CDR3 loop spans 14 amino acids. V lost 3 bases to trimming and J lost 4 bases; unmatched junction nucleotides: 3. The V gene's germline CDR1 is MGHRA and CDR2 YSYEKL. CDR3 nucleotides: TGCGCCAGCAGCCATACAGGGGGCCGAGAGACCCAGTACTTC. It codes for CASSHTGGRETQYF.

This clone was observed a single time. The V call is TRBV6-6, the J call TRBJ1-1, with D uncertain. The CDR3 contains 14 residues. The germline CDR1 and CDR2 sequences are MNHNY and SVGAGI (reference sequence). V lost 0 bases and J lost 4, with 9 bases in between. The CDR3 DNA follows: TGTGCCAGCAGTTACTCTTTTCTATCCACTGAAGCTTTCTTT. Its translation is CASSYSFLSTEAFF.

The V call is TRBV28, the J call TRBJ2-7, with TRBD1 as a possible D gene (5 bases). V lost 7 bases, J lost 3 bases, and 13 bases lay in between. Germline loops: CDR1 MDHEN, CDR2 SYDVKM. This CDR3 has 13 amino acids. The CDR3 is CASTTLTDYEQYF. The DNA of the CDR3 is TGTGCCAGCACCACCTTGACAGACTACGAGCAGTACTTC.

The chain uses TRBV5-1 and TRBJ1-1, with D unclear. The germline V and J ends were trimmed by 0 bases and 0 bases, with 12 bases remaining between them. Germline assignment: CDR1 SGHRS and CDR2 YFSETQ. The CDR3 has 16 amino acids. In DNA form, the CDR3 reads TGCGCCAGCAGCTTGGCTACGTCGAGCATGAACACTGAAGCTTTCTTT. It specifies CASSLATSSMNTEAFF.

The chain couples TRBV19 to TRBJ2-3; D may be TRBD1 or TRBD2 (5 bases each). The CDR3 loop spans 15 amino acids. Germline CDR1 reads LNHDA; CDR2 reads SQIVND (reference sequence). V was clipped by 3 bases and J by 1 base, with 11 bases between them. CDR3 loop: CASSISGRGTDTQYF. The CDR3 nucleotides read TGTGCCAGTAGTATTTCGGGACGGGGCACAGATACGCAGTATTTT.

This chain connects TRBV5-1 to TRBJ1-1; possible D gene TRBD1, 5 bases. The V end was cut by 2 bases, the J end by 7 bases, with 18 bases between. Per germline, CDR1 SGHRS and CDR2 YFSETQ. The CDR3 runs to 15 residues. The CDR3 nucleotides are TGCGCCAGCAGCTTATGGACAACTAAAGGATATGAAGCTTTCTTT. It encodes CASSLWTTKGYEAFF.

The chain uses TRBV2 and TRBJ1-2; no clear D gene. Looked up from germline, CDR1 is SNHLY and CDR2 is FYNNEI. V was cut by 3 bases and J by 8 bases, with 10 bases left in between. The CDR3 runs to 12 residues. CDR3 bases: TGTGCCAGCAGTGATCGGGCCGGGGGCTACACCTTC. Its protein is CASSDRAGGYTF.

V usage is TRBV24-1 and J usage is TRBJ2-5, with D unclear. The length of the CDR3 is 12 residues. Per the germline V gene, CDR1 is KGHDR and CDR2 is SFDVKD. Between the trimmed V and J ends, which lost 1 base and 1 base, there was a span of 0 bases. Written as DNA, the CDR3 is TGTGCCACCAGTGATTTCCAAGAGACCCAGTACTTC. Its protein is CATSDFQETQYF.

The chain employs TRBV5-6 and TRBJ2-1; the match to TRBD2 covers 8 bases. The V segment lost 2 bases and the J segment 7 bases; nucleotides outside the gene matches: 8. This CDR3 has 15 amino acids. The germline V gene encodes CDR1 SGHDT and CDR2 YYEEEE. For the CDR3, the DNA is TGTGCCAGCAGCTTTATTCGGGAGGGGAGGAATGAGCAGTTCTTC. It yields the protein CASSFIREGRNEQFF.

This clone was picked up one time. The V call is TRBV4-1, the J call TRBJ1-2; TRBD1 aligns across 10 bases. Looked up from germline, CDR1 is MGHRA and CDR2 is YSYEKL. V trimming: 1 base; J trimming: 3 bases; junction bases outside the gene matches: 5. This CDR3 region has 16 residues. The CDR3 protein is CASSQVPGQGDYGYTF. In DNA form, the CDR3 reads TGCGCCAGCAGCCAAGTGCCCGGACAGGGGGACTATGGCTACACCTTC.

The chain couples TRBV5-5 to TRBJ1-3, with TRBD1 matching over 9 bases. V was pared by 5 bases and J by 1 base, with 4 bases of the junction left unmatched. Germline V gives CDR1 SGHKS, CDR2 YYEKEE (reference sequence). CDR3 size: 15 residues. The CDR3 region is CASRRGTGSGNTIYF. The CDR3 coding sequence is TGTGCCAGCAGGAGGGGGACAGGGTCTGGAAACACCATATATTTT. Based on the CDR3 plus reference TRBV5-5 and TRBJ1-3, the full variable domain is DAGVTQSPTHLIKTRGQQVTLRCSPISGHKSVSWYQQVLGQGPQFIFQYYEKEERGRGNFPDRFSARQFPNYSSELNVNALLLGDSALYLCASRRGTGSGNTIYFGEGSWLTVV.

The rearrangement joins TRBV6-6 to TRBJ1-5; no reliable D call. Trimming removed 2 bases at V and 0 bases at J, with 8 bases between. The CDR3 consists of 15 residues. Germline loops: CDR1 MNHNY, CDR2 SVGAGI (reference sequence). CDR3 DNA: TGTGCCAGCAGTTACGACCATCATAGCAATCAGCCCCAGCATTTT. Translated: CASSYDHHSNQPQHF.

The chain recombines TRBV6-5 with TRBJ1-5; 7 nucleotides match TRBD1. The CDR3 runs 15 residues. CDR1 MNHEY and CDR2 SVGAGI come from the germline V gene. Trimming took 6 bases from V and 2 from J; bases not matched to a gene: 7. CDR3: CASRGGQDRNQPQHF. CDR3 bases: TGTGCCAGCAGGGGCGGACAGGACCGCAATCAGCCCCAGCATTTT.

This clone showed up just a few times. The chain is built from TRBV3-1 (or the pseudogene TRBV3-2) and TRBJ1-1; tentatively, D is TRBD1 (5 bases). V lost 5 bases and J 4 bases, leaving 8 bases between the germline ends. The CDR3 length is 12 residues. Germline CDR1 and CDR2: LGHDT and YNNKEL (reference sequence). The CDR3, as DNA: TGTGCCAGCAGCAGGGACGTCACTGAAGCTTTCTTT. Encoded protein: CASSRDVTEAFF.

The chain joins TRBV6-2 or TRBV6-3 to TRBJ2-5, with no clear D. The CDR3 spans 16 residues. V lost 2 bases to trimming and J lost 5 bases, with 18 bases between them. CDR1 MNHEY and CDR2 SVGEGT come from the germline V gene. CDR3 sequence: CASSYPSGVILETQYF. The CDR3 DNA is TGTGCCAGCAGTTACCCCTCTGGGGTTATCTTGGAGACCCAGTACTTC.

The rearrangement joins TRBV5-6 to TRBJ2-2, with 8 nucleotides matching TRBD1. Losses at the gene ends were 5 bases for V and 6 bases for J; bases not matched to a gene: 6. Germline V gene lookup returns CDR1 SGHDT and CDR2 YYEEEE. The CDR3 is 14 amino acids. This CDR3 reads CASSPPDRAGELFF. The CDR3 bases are TGTGCCAGCAGTCCACCGGACAGGGCCGGGGAGCTGTTTTTT.